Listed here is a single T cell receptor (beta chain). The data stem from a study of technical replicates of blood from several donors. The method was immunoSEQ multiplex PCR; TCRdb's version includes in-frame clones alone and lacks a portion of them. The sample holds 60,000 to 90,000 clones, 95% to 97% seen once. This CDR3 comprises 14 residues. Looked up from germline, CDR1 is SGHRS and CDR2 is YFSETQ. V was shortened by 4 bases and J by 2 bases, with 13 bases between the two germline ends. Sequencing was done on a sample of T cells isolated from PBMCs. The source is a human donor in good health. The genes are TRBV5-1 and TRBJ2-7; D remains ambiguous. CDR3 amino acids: CASSLNSGAYEQYF. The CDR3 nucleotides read TGCGCCAGCAGCCTGAACAGTGGTGCCTACGAGCAGTACTTC.